Listed below are T cell receptor beta chains from one sample, sequenced in a study of cytomegalovirus exposure and HLA in healthy donors. Using immunoSEQ multiplex PCR, the repertoire was profiled, and TCRdb retains in-frame clones only, with some absent. This sample has around 91,000 clones, with over 75% found just once. The sequenced sample consisted of PBMCs. All receptors come from a male donor in good health and CMV-seropositive. CDR3s include the opening cysteine and the closing phenylalanine or tryptophan. A D gene is named only where the DNA matches it firmly. Size is stated for part of the rows, as once, few or many counts, or as a class when the clone is expanded.

clone size,J gene,D gene,V gene,CDR3 protein,CDR3 DNA
-,TRBJ2-7,TRBD2,TRBV5-1,CASSPGLAGVYEQYF,TGCGCCAGCAGCCCCGGACTAGCGGGAGTCTACGAGCAGTACTTC
few,TRBJ2-1,-,TRBV9,CASSVVGGSSSYNEQFF,TGTGCCAGCAGCGTAGTTGGGGGGTCGAGCTCCTACAATGAGCAGTTCTTC
-,TRBJ1-2,-,TRBV27,CASSLKDSPNYGYTF,TGTGCCAGCAGTTTAAAAGACAGCCCGAATTATGGCTACACCTTC
-,TRBJ2-5,TRBD2,TRBV11-1,CASSTGLAGAPGEETQYF,TGTGCCAGCAGCACGGGACTAGCGGGGGCCCCCGGCGAAGAGACCCAGTACTTC
-,TRBJ2-7,-,TRBV19,CASSSGTFSYEQYF,TGTGCCAGTAGTTCCGGGACTTTCTCCTACGAGCAGTACTTC
-,TRBJ2-3,-,TRBV29-1,CSVDRGAEDTQYF,TGCAGCGTTGATCGGGGGGCGGAAGATACGCAGTATTTT
-,TRBJ2-1,TRBD2,TRBV15,CATSRKSGSNEQFF,TGTGCCACCAGCAGGAAGAGCGGGAGCAATGAGCAGTTCTTC
-,TRBJ2-3,-,TRBV5-6,CASSTWSPTDTQYF,TGTGCCAGCAGCACCTGGAGTCCCACAGATACGCAGTATTTT
-,TRBJ1-4,-,TRBV7-9,CASSLATGKNEKLFF,TGTGCCAGCAGCTTAGCCACAGGGAAGAATGAAAAACTGTTTTTT
once,TRBJ2-7,-,TRBV5-1,CASSLVGGSSYEQYF,TGCGCCAGCAGCTTGGTAGGAGGGAGCTCCTACGAGCAGTACTTC
-,TRBJ1-2,TRBD1,TRBV10-3,CAISESGQGPFRDGYTF,TGTGCCATCAGTGAGTCGGGACAGGGCCCTTTTCGGGACGGCTACACCTTC
-,TRBJ2-7,TRBD1,TRBV28,CASSPLGTGEAYEQYF,TGTGCCAGCAGTCCACTTGGGACAGGGGAGGCCTACGAGCAGTACTTC
-,TRBJ1-1,TRBD1,TRBV5-1,CASSPGQGAPSTEAFF,TGCGCCAGCAGCCCTGGACAGGGAGCGCCCAGCACTGAAGCTTTCTTT
-,TRBJ2-3,-,TRBV30,CAWITGGTDTQYF,TGTGCCTGGATAACGGGGGGCACAGATACGCAGTATTTT
-,TRBJ1-4,-,TRBV11-2,CASSFQGTTNEKLFF,TGTGCCAGCAGCTTTCAGGGAACAACTAATGAAAAACTGTTTTTT
-,TRBJ1-4,-,TRBV2,CATRTLGEKLFF,TGTGCCACTCGGACATTAGGGGAAAAACTGTTTTTT
few,TRBJ2-7,TRBD1,TRBV5-4,CASSWGQGAYEQYF,TGTGCCAGCAGCTGGGGACAGGGGGCCTACGAGCAGTACTTC
-,TRBJ1-5,-,TRBV19,CASSPGVQPQHF,TGTGCCAGTAGTCCGGGAGTTCAGCCCCAGCATTTT
-,TRBJ2-3,-,TRBV27,CASSLKGSDTQYF,TGTGCCAGCAGTTTAAAGGGGTCAGATACGCAGTATTTT
few,TRBJ1-4,-,TRBV5-1,CASSPGYGNEKLFF,TGCGCCAGCAGCCCAGGGTATGGGAATGAAAAACTGTTTTTT
-,TRBJ2-1,-,TRBV5-4,CASSGGENEQFF,TGTGCCAGCAGCGGAGGGGAAAATGAGCAGTTCTTC
few,TRBJ2-7,-,TRBV5-1,CASRGGETYEQYF,TGCGCCAGCAGAGGGGGGGAAACCTACGAGCAGTACTTC
-,TRBJ1-1,-,TRBV30,CAWSALNTEAFF,TGTGCCTGGAGTGCCTTAAACACTGAAGCTTTCTTT